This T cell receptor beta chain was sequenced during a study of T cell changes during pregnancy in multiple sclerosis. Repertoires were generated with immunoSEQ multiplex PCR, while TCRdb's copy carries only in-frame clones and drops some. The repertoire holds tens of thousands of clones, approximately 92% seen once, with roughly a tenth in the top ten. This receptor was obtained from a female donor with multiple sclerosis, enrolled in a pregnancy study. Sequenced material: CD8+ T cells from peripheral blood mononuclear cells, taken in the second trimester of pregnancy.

CDR3 in DNA: TGTGCCAGCAGTTTAGAGGGTGACCGGGACAGGGCGGCACTTGGCACAGATACGCAGTATTTT. Translating gives CASSLEGDRDRAALGTDTQYF. The V call is TRBV27, the J call TRBJ2-3; 9 bases are a match to TRBD1. This CDR3 spans 21 amino acids. V lost 2 bases, J lost 1 base, and 19 bases stayed unmatched. The germline CDR1 and CDR2 sequences are MNHEY and SMNVEV (reference sequence).